This record looks at one T cell receptor beta chain sequence and its context. Antigen: not known. This sample is part of a study of cytomegalovirus exposure and HLA in healthy donors. Study-wide results and caveats: It was only CMV serostatus that was available as immune exposure information. The Asian-associated ancestry cluster reportedly had fewer N-insertions than the approximately 700-donor mean in a later analysis. It has been reported that TCR beta sequences accurately predicted the HLA-A and HLA-B alleles of most subjects.

Between the trimmed V and J ends, which lost 1 base and 6 bases, there was a span of 12 bases. Germline V gene lookup returns CDR1 SGHDN and CDR2 FVKESK. This CDR3 has 14 residues. Both 60 Vbeta primers and 13 Jbeta primers went into the PCR. Sequencing used immunoSEQ multiplex PCR; TCRdb keeps in-frame clones, though not all of them. The sample yields 80,000 to 130,000 clones, around 72% seen once. The source material was PBMCs. This sequence originates from a male donor in good health and CMV-seropositive. The V call is TRBV14, the J call TRBJ1-1; no clear D. The CDR3 DNA follows: TGTGCCAGCAGCCAAGGACGAGCCCAGGCTGAAGCTTTCTTT. Its protein is CASSQGRAQAEAFF.